This TCR beta chain stems from a study of T cells in localized non-small cell lung cancer. Here immunoSEQ multiplex PCR was the method, and the copy in TCRdb shows in-frame clones only, minus some. The sample carries over 1,000 clones, 20% to 30% recorded once. Note on this clone: Its antigen is currently unknown.

Study observations and caveats: Sequencing, confined to only one tumor region, leaves heterogeneity possible.

With 5 bases removed from V and 5 bases from J, the gap between germline ends came to 12 bases. CDR3 length equals 13 residues. CDR1 and CDR2 from the germline V gene are LNHDA and SQIVND (reference sequence). The source is a woman aged 40-69 years with stage I squamous cell lung carcinoma. The sample was normal lung tissue next to the tumor, taken before any cancer treatment. This chain connects TRBV19 to TRBJ1-2; no definite D call. The CDR3 DNA follows: TGTGCCAGTAGTCCCGGAGACACATATGGCTACACCTTC. Translation: CASSPGDTYGYTF.